The source of this TCR beta chain is a study of T-cell memory formation after mild COVID-19. 5'RACE primed from the constant segment yielded TCR alpha and TCR beta cDNA libraries bearing sample barcodes and UMIs. TCRdb analysed the 5' RACE reads with MiXCR anew, one entry per CDR3 protein. The repertoire holds about 160,000 distinct CDR3 sequences, with roughly 31% as singletons. This clonotype was counted between two and nine times. The sample consisted of PBMCs or a T cell subset sorted from them (not recorded which). The clonotype originates from an adult woman who had mild COVID-19 (a few samples of this study predate the infection). Cell type and time point are not known.

The CDR3, as DNA: TGTGCCAGCAGCTCCGGGGGGGGGTATGGCTACACCTTC. This translates into CASSSGGGYGYTF. V usage is TRBV7-2 and J usage is TRBJ1-2, with a possible D match to TRBD1 (5 bases). The germline V gene has CDR1 SGHTA and CDR2 FQGNSA. The germline V and J ends were trimmed by 4 bases and 5 bases, with 11 bases remaining between them. This CDR3 is built from 13 residues.